Sequencing of this T cell receptor beta chain was carried out in a study of blood T cell repertoires in COVID-19. Germline V gene lookup returns CDR1 MNHEY and CDR2 SMNVEV (reference sequence). The CDR3 totals 17 residues. J was trimmed by 4 bases and V by 7 bases; bases with no gene match: 16. Method: immunoSEQ multiplex PCR; TCRdb's copy keeps in-frame clones and lacks some. The profile shows 250,000 or so clones, about 86% of them singletons. This receptor was taken from a young man with active or convalescent COVID-19. The rearrangement joins TRBV27 to TRBJ2-1; 7 nucleotides align to TRBD2. The sample was peripheral blood. The CDR3, as DNA: TGTGCCAGCAATTCCAACCAGGCCCCGCGGGGGTACAATGAGCAGTTCTTC. It codes for CASNSNQAPRGYNEQFF.